The text below deals with one T cell receptor (beta chain). This sequence may be a read error, since a much larger clone differs from it by one base. The sample originates from a study of T cell repertoires in cytomegalovirus infection. TCRdb itself ran the reads through MiXCR, one entry per CDR3 protein. This table has some 270,000 distinct CDR3 sequences, approximately 15% appearing once. V lost 6 bases and J 3 bases, leaving 13 bases between the germline ends. The germline CDR1 and CDR2 sequences are KGHDR and SFDVKD. This CDR3 region has 14 residues. This sequence joins TRBV24-1 and TRBJ2-5; no reliable D call. This receptor was identified in a human donor in good health (CMV status not recorded). Some clones in this sample may be carry-over from other donors' samples. Material for sequencing was CD8+ T cells from PBMCs. This chain's CDR3 is CATSSVTIKETQYF. CDR3 DNA: TGTGCCACCAGTTCAGTGACAATCAAAGAGACCCAGTACTTC.